This T cell receptor (beta chain) was captured in a study of cytomegalovirus exposure and HLA in healthy donors. Study at large: Earlier, almost 120 million unique TCR beta sequences were recovered from about 170 million T cells by an analysis.

Germline V gives CDR1 SGHRS, CDR2 YFSETQ. V shed 0 bases and J shed 3 bases, with 9 bases lying between them. This CDR3 has 14 residues. In the PCR, 60 Vbeta and 13 Jbeta primers were used. The protocol was immunoSEQ multiplex PCR, while the TCRdb copy is restricted to in-frame clones and leaves out a portion. The table records approximately 90,000 clones, 76% of them present only once. On this clone itself: Antigen unknown.

Study-level results: The listing of roughly 160 TCR beta chains classed them as cytomegalovirus-associated. A later analysis reportedly found fewer N-insertions in an Asian-associated ancestry cluster than the approximately 670-donor mean.

The chain recombines TRBV5-1 with TRBJ1-1; weak D call: TRBD1 (6 bases). The material sequenced was PBMCs. The source of this sequence is a male donor in good health and CMV-seronegative. CDR3 sequence reads: CASSLDRVDTEAFF. The CDR3 DNA sequence: TGCGCCAGCAGCTTGGACAGGGTTGACACTGAAGCTTTCTTT.